This is a list of T cell receptor beta chains from one sample in a study of cytomegalovirus exposure and HLA in healthy donors. Clones were read by immunoSEQ multiplex PCR, and TCRdb kept only the in-frame ones, dropping some. The table records about 260,000 clones, about 90% of them present only once. Material: PBMCs. These receptors were obtained from a woman aged 30 to 39 in good health and CMV-seronegative. The CDR3 runs from the conserved cysteine through the conserved F or W. Fields, in order: J gene, V gene, D gene, clone size, CDR3 protein. D genes are given only for firm matches. Size tells how often a clone was seen (once, few, many) or the class of an expanded clone, and some rows leave it out.

>TRBJ2-7|TRBV13|TRBD2|NA
CASSLMWEGPYEQYF
>TRBJ2-1|TRBV9|NA|NA
CASSVSRGGYNEQFF
>TRBJ2-7|TRBV7-6|TRBD2|NA
CASSLEVAGGLSSYEQYF
>TRBJ2-6|TRBV6-6|TRBD1|few
CASGTANSGANVLTF
>TRBJ2-1|TRBV11-2|TRBD2|NA
CASSRTSGSSSYNEQFF
>NA|TRBV29-1|TRBD2|NA
CSVEEGTSGGRYEQYF
>TRBJ2-7|TRBV4-3|NA|NA
CASSQLSTSEQYF
>TRBJ2-6|TRBV5-4|NA|few
CASRRGQSSGANVLTF
>TRBJ2-7|TRBV28|TRBD2|NA
CASSLLTATGTSGTPYEQYF
>TRBJ2-5|TRBV5-5|NA|few
CASSLLGGETQYF
>TRBJ2-2|TRBV5-1|TRBD1|NA
CASSSDRGIKNGELFF
>TRBJ2-7|TRBV5-4|TRBD2|NA
CASSLGAERTRLDEQYF
>TRBJ2-7|TRBV19|TRBD1|NA
CASSAGTVGYEQYF
>TRBJ2-7|TRBV5-4|NA|NA
CASSERPGYEQYF
>TRBJ1-2|TRBV4-3|NA|NA
CASSQGAVIGQNGYTF
>TRBJ1-5|TRBV27|TRBD1|NA
CASSSGTGGNQPQHF
>TRBJ1-5|TRBV10-3|NA|NA
CAISDSNQPQHF
>TRBJ2-3|TRBV7-5|NA|NA
CARSLILGASDTQYF
>TRBJ1-2|TRBV5-6|TRBD1|NA
CASSPTGGGYGYTF
>TRBJ2-1|TRBV11-2|TRBD1|NA
CASSSDHRGSSYNEQFF
>TRBJ1-1|TRBV29-1|NA|NA
CSVGHSNTEAFF
>TRBJ2-7|TRBV7-8|TRBD2|NA
CASSQKTSGSILVDEQYF
>TRBJ1-1|TRBV9|TRBD1|NA
CASSRGTGHTEAFF
>TRBJ2-7|TRBV29-1|NA|NA
CSVESGYEQYF
>TRBJ2-7|TRBV11-2|NA|NA
CASSLDSASWGNRDNYEQYF
>TRBJ1-5|TRBV5-1|TRBD1|NA
CASSLGGTGGQPQHF
>TRBJ2-3|TRBV6-6|NA|NA
CASSFSPDDTDTQYF
>TRBJ2-7|TRBV7-6|NA|NA
CASSRSTGGEQYF
>TRBJ2-7|TRBV18|NA|NA
CASSPGQRAYEEQYF
>TRBJ2-7|TRBV28|TRBD2|NA
CASSSAAGTQRTGLAGLYEQYF
>TRBJ1-4|TRBV27|NA|NA
CASSRLGEKLFF
>TRBJ2-5|TRBV7-3|NA|once
CASSRADGETQYF
>TRBJ2-4|TRBV7-3|TRBD1|once
CASRIRDRDVKNIQYF
>TRBJ1-2|TRBV18|TRBD1|NA
CASSPGTGNSGYTF
>TRBJ2-7|TRBV5-1|TRBD1|NA
CASTESGGSYEQYF
>TRBJ2-5|TRBV14|NA|NA
CASSQAPNRANVDSAQYF
>TRBJ1-4|TRBV25-1|NA|once
CATSSLANEKLFF
>TRBJ2-7|TRBV9|TRBD2|NA
CASSVAGGPHEQYF
>TRBJ2-5|TRBV2|TRBD2|NA
CASSRKERELETQYF
>TRBJ2-7|TRBV6-5|NA|NA
CASSLGNREYEQYF
>TRBJ2-7|TRBV10-3|TRBD2|NA
CAISGSAGAGSEQYF
>TRBJ2-1|TRBV28|NA|many
CASKPGNDYSEQFF
>TRBJ2-7|TRBV6-5|NA|NA
CASSSGVLSYEQYF
>TRBJ2-7|TRBV27|NA|NA
CASSFLRGGGYEQYF
>TRBJ2-1|TRBV28|TRBD2|NA
CASSLHSGLAGHYNEQFF
>TRBJ2-5|TRBV28|NA|NA
CASSLTRRKETQYF
>TRBJ2-5|TRBV7-2|NA|few
CASSLAIGNKAQETQYF
>TRBJ2-7|TRBV7-8|NA|NA
CASSLDTQSIGNSYEQYF
>TRBJ2-1|TRBV29-1|TRBD1|NA
CSVEDPDRDSRNEQFF
>TRBJ2-5|TRBV2|NA|NA
CASSDPRVRETQYF
>TRBJ1-1|TRBV4-3|NA|NA
CASTSNKGKGTEAFF
>TRBJ1-3|TRBV15|TRBD1|NA
CATSKTGGTGNTIYF
>TRBJ2-7|TRBV7-9|TRBD1|NA
CASSLGQGALEQYF
>TRBJ1-5|TRBV28|TRBD1|NA
CASSLGRGRSNQPQHF